Following are 31 T cell receptor beta chains from one sample sequenced in a study of monozygotic twins with inflammatory bowel disease. TCRdb derives one entry per CDR3 protein from the 5' RACE reads, leaving out DNA. Its listing shows about 200,000 distinct CDR3 sequences. Specimen: blood. The receptor set was obtained from a human donor with ulcerative colitis or Crohn's disease, or a healthy co-twin of an affected twin (not recorded which).

The gene calls are TRBV6-2 or TRBV6-3 and TRBJ2-2; TCRdb calls TRBD1, which cannot be checked without DNA. This CDR3 comprises 16 residues. Germline V CDR1 and CDR2: MNHEY, SVGEGT. The CDR3 here is CASSFPGQGRVWELFF.

V and J are TRBV3-1 and TRBJ2-2. The CDR3 covers 15 residues. The germline gives CDR1 LGHDT, CDR2 YNNKEL (reference sequence). This chain's CDR3 is CASSQAGSNTGELFF.

J is TRBJ2-2 and V is TRBV7-8; TCRdb outputs TRBD2, but without DNA this stays unchecked. This CDR3 is 17 amino acids long. Germline V CDR1 and CDR2: SGHVS, FQNEAQ. The CDR3 reads CASSLAQLAGNTGELFF.

The chain uses TRBV12-3 or TRBV12-4 and TRBJ2-3. The CDR3 runs 11 residues. The CDR3 is CASALEDTQYF.

The V and J genes are TRBV3-1 and TRBJ2-7; TCRdb lists TRBD1, though no DNA is available to test this call. Germline CDR1 reads LGHDT; CDR2 reads YNNKEL (reference sequence). The CDR3 totals 17 residues. CDR3 region: CASSQGYLGQGKYEQYF.

The CDR3 loop is CASSYSRDSETQYF. This chain connects TRBV6-6 to TRBJ2-5; TCRdb outputs TRBD2, but without DNA this stays unchecked. The CDR3 spans 14 residues. The V gene's germline CDR1 is MNHNY and CDR2 SVGAGI (reference sequence).

The chain joins TRBV12-3 or TRBV12-4 to TRBJ2-7. This CDR3 spans 14 amino acids. CDR3 residues: CASSRRQGSYKQYF.

The V and J genes are TRBV28 and TRBJ2-1; TCRdb names TRBD2, which stays unverified in the absence of DNA. The germline V gene encodes CDR1 MDHEN and CDR2 SYDVKM. The CDR3 has 19 residues. CDR3 protein: CASSLPILAGGRTYNEQFF.

The V gene is TRBV5-4, the J gene TRBJ1-1; with no DNA, the TCRdb D assignment of TRBD1 cannot be verified. This CDR3 is 15 amino acids long. Germline CDR1 reads SGHNT; CDR2 reads YYREEE (reference sequence). The CDR3 loop is CASSFGSHMNTEAFF.

The rearrangement uses TRBV6-2 or TRBV6-3 and TRBJ1-1; TCRdb gives TRBD1 as the D gene, but with no DNA this cannot be confirmed. Germline V lookup: CDR1 MNHEY, CDR2 SVGEGT. The CDR3 consists of 13 residues. CDR3: CASSTPFGTEAFF.

The V and J genes are TRBV7-2 and TRBJ1-3. Germline V lookup: CDR1 SGHTA, CDR2 FQGNSA. This CDR3 contains 12 residues. CDR3 loop: CASQANGNTIYF.

The gene calls are TRBV20-1 and TRBJ1-4. Per germline, CDR1 DFQATT and CDR2 SNEGSKA (reference sequence). This CDR3 comprises 16 residues. CDR3 protein: CSARSSTLATNEKLFF.

The V call is TRBV7-9, the J call TRBJ2-2. The CDR3 totals 12 residues. Germline V CDR1 and CDR2: SEHNR, FQNEAQ (reference sequence). The CDR3 protein is CASSLSAGELFF.

The chain joins TRBV25-1 to TRBJ2-3; TCRdb proposes TRBD2, but this gene call is untestable without DNA. The CDR3 runs to 13 residues. The germline V gene encodes CDR1 MGHDK and CDR2 SYGVNS. The CDR3 is CLRLAEITDTQYF.

The gene calls are TRBV7-2 and TRBJ2-5. CDR1 and CDR2 from the germline V gene are SGHTA and FQGNSA. CDR3 length: 15 residues. The CDR3: CASSLANRPRETQYF.

This chain connects TRBV12-3 or TRBV12-4 to TRBJ2-3; the D call from TCRdb, TRBD2, cannot be confirmed without DNA. This CDR3 is built from 15 residues. CDR3 protein: CASAGAGVSTDTQYF.

The rearrangement joins TRBV9 to TRBJ1-1; TCRdb returns TRBD1, unconfirmable since there is no DNA. Germline values: CDR1 SGDLS, CDR2 YYNGEE. The CDR3 is 15 residues long. CDR3 region: CASSGGTGTNTEAFF. The full variable domain, rest sourced from reference TRBV9 and TRBJ1-1, is DSGVTQTPKHLITATGQRVTLRCSPRSGDLSVYWYQQSLDQGLQFLIQYYNGEERAKGNILERFSAQQFPDLHSELNLSSLELGDSALYFCASSGGTGTNTEAFFGQGTRLTVV.

The gene calls are TRBV4-2 and TRBJ2-7; as DNA is missing, the TRBD1 call by TCRdb cannot be tested. The CDR3 contains 15 residues. CDR1 and CDR2 (germline): LGHNA, YNFKEQ. CDR3 region: CASSHLRTATYEQYF.

The chain carries TRBV5-4 and TRBJ1-1. CDR1 is SGHNT, CDR2 YYREEE, per germline (reference sequence). This CDR3 spans 14 amino acids. The CDR3 sequence is CASKEGRLNTEAFF.

The chain uses TRBV19 and TRBJ2-1; absent DNA, TCRdb's TRBD2 call cannot be checked. The germline gives CDR1 LNHDA, CDR2 SQIVND (reference sequence). This CDR3 is built from 16 residues. CDR3 residues: CASSTLSGGAYNEQFF.

The chain couples TRBV4-2 to TRBJ2-2; TCRdb proposes TRBD1, but this gene call is untestable without DNA. The germline CDR1 and CDR2 sequences are LGHNA and YNFKEQ. The CDR3 is made up of 17 amino acids. CDR3 protein: CASSQVRARELPGELFF.

The genes are TRBV28 and TRBJ2-1; TCRdb calls TRBD1, which cannot be checked without DNA. The CDR3 runs to 16 residues. The germline gives CDR1 MDHEN, CDR2 SYDVKM. The CDR3 sequence is CASSLLGQSSYNEQFF.

The V and J genes are TRBV2 and TRBJ2-3. Germline assignment: CDR1 SNHLY and CDR2 FYNNEI. The CDR3 is 17 residues long. Here the CDR3 reads CASSEAAFFTSTDTQYF.

The V call is TRBV6-6, the J call TRBJ2-7. In germline, CDR1 is MNHNY, CDR2 SVGAGI (reference sequence). The CDR3 length is 14 residues. CDR3 sequence reads: CASSSSGSSYEQYF.

This chain uses TRBV19 with TRBJ1-2; as DNA is missing, the TRBD1 call by TCRdb cannot be tested. This CDR3 region has 14 residues. The germline CDR1 and CDR2 sequences are LNHDA and SQIVND (reference sequence). CDR3 protein: CASSRQGNAYGYTF.

The chain is built from TRBV18 and TRBJ1-1; the TCRdb D gene call, TRBD1, has no DNA to confirm it. The CDR3 extends over 17 amino acids. The germline V gene encodes CDR1 KGHSH and CDR2 LQKENI. This chain's CDR3 is CASSSFLGRTVNTEAFF.

The chain links TRBV4-1 to TRBJ1-3. Germline CDR1 MGHRA, CDR2 YSYEKL. CDR3 length: 15 residues. CDR3 residues: CASSQVAISGNTIYF.

This sequence joins TRBV12-3 or TRBV12-4 and TRBJ1-4; with no DNA, the TCRdb D assignment of TRBD1 cannot be verified. CDR3 length equals 17 residues. CDR3 protein: CASNRGGDRAANEKLFF.

The rearrangement uses TRBV27 and TRBJ2-7; without DNA, the TCRdb call of TRBD1 cannot be checked. CDR1 and CDR2 from the germline V gene are MNHEY and SMNVEV (reference sequence). The CDR3 extends over 16 amino acids. The CDR3: CASTPARGLNSHEQYF.

This chain uses TRBV12-3 or TRBV12-4 with TRBJ2-3. The CDR3 covers 15 residues. CDR3 in amino acids: CASSYRLYSTDTQYF.

This chain uses TRBV20-1 with TRBJ1-5. The CDR3 spans 12 residues. Germline assignment: CDR1 DFQATT and CDR2 SNEGSKA (reference sequence). CDR3 loop: CSASGLNQPQHF.